A selection of T cell receptor beta chains follows, all from one sample in a study of cytomegalovirus exposure and HLA in healthy donors. The table came from immunoSEQ multiplex PCR; TCRdb's copy has only in-frame clones and leaves some out. The sample lists roughly 96,000 clones, about 70% seen once, with around 14% in the top ten. The specimen was PBMCs. The source is a woman in her seventies in good health and CMV-seropositive. CDR3s include the opening cysteine and the closing phenylalanine or tryptophan.

J gene | V gene | CDR3 protein
TRBJ1-4 | TRBV30 | CAWSLITGTGREKLFF
TRBJ2-1 | TRBV10-2 | CASRVAGVNEQFF
TRBJ1-2 | TRBV6-5 | CASSYLFTGDYYGYTF
TRBJ1-1 | TRBV7-2 | CASSLLLGGRTEAFF
TRBJ1-6 | TRBV28 | CATTRGGPYNSPLHF
TRBJ1-5 | TRBV18 | CASSPSDTYPNQPQHF
TRBJ2-2 | TRBV6-5 | CASSRTGAKGELFF
TRBJ2-1 | TRBV7-8 | CASVRFEQFF
TRBJ2-7 | TRBV2 | CASSEYYEQYF
TRBJ2-3 | TRBV7-6 | CASSLSGGRRATDTQYF
TRBJ1-1 | TRBV29-1 | CSVVNPTGITEAFF
TRBJ2-2 | TRBV5-4 | CASSPTQNGGNGELFF
TRBJ1-3 | TRBV18 | CASSPRTGRSSGNTIYF
TRBJ2-5 | TRBV4-3 | CASSQDIGTSRKTQYF
TRBJ2-7 | TRBV4-2 | CASSQDTLRGGEQYF
TRBJ1-1 | TRBV9 | CASSVGGGSWTEAFF
TRBJ1-4 | TRBV18 | CASSARSGTEEQKLFF
TRBJ2-5 | TRBV7-6 | CASSRDSRSIQYF
TRBJ2-5 | TRBV7-3 | CASSPYPAGNRQETQYF
TRBJ2-1 | TRBV15 | CATSRDLGNEQFF
TRBJ2-7 | TRBV21-1 | CASSILTASGQHSYEQYF
TRBJ1-4 | TRBV30 | CAWSNYRGQGNEKLFF
TRBJ1-3 | TRBV27 | CASSLKPYSGNTIYF
TRBJ1-3 | TRBV6-5 | CASRGEVSGNTIYF
TRBJ1-2 | TRBV10-3 | CAISEGTGLYGYTF
TRBJ2-2 | TRBV2 | CASRIRSRGNTNTGELFF
TRBJ1-3 | TRBV7-8 | CASSPDMYTIYF
TRBJ2-7 | TRBV29-1 | CSVEDQDRGYEQYF
TRBJ2-5 | TRBV18 | CASSPLGLTGGLGETQYF
TRBJ2-3 | TRBV6-6 | CASSSRDRGTDTQYF
TRBJ2-7 | TRBV5-1 | CASSFYTGNRYEQYF
TRBJ2-7 | TRBV4-2 | CASSQERQAYEQYF
TRBJ2-5 | TRBV7-9 | CALLGGEQETQYF
TRBJ2-3 | TRBV11-3 | CASSLTRGGPDTQYF
TRBJ2-7 | TRBV7-8 | CASSLGQGGYEQYF
TRBJ2-7 | TRBV27 | CASSLISGYSYEQYF
TRBJ2-7 | TRBV11-3 | CASTLTGTSGSRYEQYF
TRBJ1-6 | TRBV5-1 | CASSFPGNSPLHF
TRBJ2-5 | TRBV11-2 | CASSLRTSGGVKGGETQYF
TRBJ2-5 | TRBV5-6 | CASSLSRVGIETQYF
TRBJ1-1 | TRBV7-9 | CASSFDMTNTEAFF
TRBJ1-6 | TRBV5-8 | CASSYYRGGNSPLHF
TRBJ2-7 | TRBV9 | CASSTSGSGNEQYF
TRBJ2-7 | TRBV9 | CASSVGEDYLYEQYF
TRBJ2-3 | TRBV29-1 | CSVSIAASTDTQYF
TRBJ2-5 | TRBV7-9 | CASSPSAQETQYF
TRBJ1-4 | TRBV18 | CASSPSRTGGVTEKLFF
TRBJ1-1 | TRBV4-1 | CASSPQQGDAAFF
TRBJ2-7 | TRBV11-3 | CASSLRSGDEQYF
TRBJ2-2 | TRBV19 | CASSIRTSGGANGELFF
TRBJ2-3 | TRBV12-5 | CASGLAGGPADTQYF
TRBJ1-6 | TRBV6-1 | CASSDRNHNSPLHF
TRBJ2-1 | TRBV27 | CASSLLDRGSNNEQFF
TRBJ1-1 | TRBV10-3 | CAIRGGTEAFF
TRBJ2-2 | TRBV9 | CASSRDTNTGELFF
TRBJ2-7 | TRBV7-2 | CASSLVPGGLAGAEQYF